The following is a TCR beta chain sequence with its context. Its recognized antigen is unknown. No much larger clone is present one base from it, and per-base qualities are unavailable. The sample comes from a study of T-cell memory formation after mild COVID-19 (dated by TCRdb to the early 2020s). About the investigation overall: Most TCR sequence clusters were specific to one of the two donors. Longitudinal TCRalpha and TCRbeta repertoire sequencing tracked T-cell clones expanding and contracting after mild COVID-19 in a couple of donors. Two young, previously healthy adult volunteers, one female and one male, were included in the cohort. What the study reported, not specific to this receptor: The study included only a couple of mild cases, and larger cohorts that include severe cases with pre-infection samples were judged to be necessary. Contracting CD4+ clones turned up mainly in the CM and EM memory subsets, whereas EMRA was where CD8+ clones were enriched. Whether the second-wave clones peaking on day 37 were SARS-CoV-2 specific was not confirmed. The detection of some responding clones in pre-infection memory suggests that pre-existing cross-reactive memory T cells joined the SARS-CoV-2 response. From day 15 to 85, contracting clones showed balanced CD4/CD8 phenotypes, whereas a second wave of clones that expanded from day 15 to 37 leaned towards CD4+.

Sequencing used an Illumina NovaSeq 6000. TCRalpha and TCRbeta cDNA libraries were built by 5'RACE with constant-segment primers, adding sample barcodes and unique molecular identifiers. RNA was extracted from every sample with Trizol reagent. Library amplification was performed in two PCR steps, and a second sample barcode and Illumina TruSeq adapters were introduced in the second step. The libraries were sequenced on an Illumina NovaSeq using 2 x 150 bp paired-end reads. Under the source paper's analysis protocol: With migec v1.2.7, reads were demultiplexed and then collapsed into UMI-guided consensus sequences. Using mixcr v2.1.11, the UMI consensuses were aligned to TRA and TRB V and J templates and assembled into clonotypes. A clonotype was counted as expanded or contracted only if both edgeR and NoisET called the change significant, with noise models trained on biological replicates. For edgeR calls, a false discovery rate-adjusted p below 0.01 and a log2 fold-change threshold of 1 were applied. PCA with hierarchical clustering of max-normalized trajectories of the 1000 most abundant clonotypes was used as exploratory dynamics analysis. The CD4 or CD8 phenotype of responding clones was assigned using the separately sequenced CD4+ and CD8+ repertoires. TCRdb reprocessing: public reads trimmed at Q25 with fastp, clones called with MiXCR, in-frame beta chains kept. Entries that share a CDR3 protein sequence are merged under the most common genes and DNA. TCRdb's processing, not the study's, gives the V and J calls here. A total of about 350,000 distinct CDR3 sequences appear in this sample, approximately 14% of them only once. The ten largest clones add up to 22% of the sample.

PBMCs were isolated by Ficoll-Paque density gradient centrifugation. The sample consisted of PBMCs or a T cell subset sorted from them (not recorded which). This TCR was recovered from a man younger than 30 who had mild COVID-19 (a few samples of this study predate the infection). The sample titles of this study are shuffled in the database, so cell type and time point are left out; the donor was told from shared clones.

The bases are TGTGCCAGCAGCCCCGGGACTAGCGGGGGGACCGCCTACAATGAGCAGTTCTTC. This yields the protein CASSPGTSGGTAYNEQFF. The chain links TRBV7-9 with TRBJ2-1, and TRBD2 matches 15 of the central bases. The germline V and J ends show losses of 5 bases and 2 bases respectively, and no gene match explains 7 bases of the junction. The CDR3 contains 18 residues, cysteine and phenylalanine counted. Only the CDR3 portion is preserved as DNA: 54 bases, with reading frame beginning at the first base. In the germline V gene (reference sequence), CDR1 corresponds to SEHNR and CDR2 to FQNEAQ.